This section outlines one TCR beta chain sequence together with its context. Germline and junction disagree at one end, which may indicate a read error. CDR3 length: 17 amino acids. Germline CDR1 reads SSHAT; CDR2 reads FNYEAQ (reference sequence). This sample is drawn from a study of T cells in Graves' hyperthyroidism and ophthalmopathy. It was considered stable Graves' hyperthyroidism when ophthalmopathy did not progress within 18 months. Clinical symptoms, serum thyroxine and TRAb, thyroid ultrasound and orbital computed tomography together formed the diagnostic basis. Amplification yielded TCR beta CDR3 regions, with RNA transcripts as the source. With the HTBI primer set, the TCR CDR3 went through a first round of RT-PCR. TCRdb ran MiXCR on the multiplex PCR reads and lists one entry per CDR3 protein. The sample shows about 360,000 distinct CDR3 sequences, roughly 13% of them seen only once.

Source material: blood. The chain is built from TRBV7-7 and TRBJ2-6; 8 nucleotides align to TRBD1. The source is a woman aged 18-29 years with Graves' hyperthyroidism. The CDR3 coding sequence is TGTGCTAGCAGCCCGATTACAGGGGGCTCTGGGGCCAACGTCCTGACTTTC. It specifies CASSPITGGSGANVLTF.